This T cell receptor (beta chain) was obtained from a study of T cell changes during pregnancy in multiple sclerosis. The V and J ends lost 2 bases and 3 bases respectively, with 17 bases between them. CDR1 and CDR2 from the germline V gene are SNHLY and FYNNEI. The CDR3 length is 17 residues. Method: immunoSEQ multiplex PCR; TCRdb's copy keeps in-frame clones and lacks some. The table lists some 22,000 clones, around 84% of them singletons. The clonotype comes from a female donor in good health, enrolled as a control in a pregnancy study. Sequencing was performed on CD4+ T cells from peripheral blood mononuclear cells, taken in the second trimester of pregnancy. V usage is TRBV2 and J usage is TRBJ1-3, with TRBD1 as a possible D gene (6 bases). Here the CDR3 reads CASSERVGQLLGNTIYF. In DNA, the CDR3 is TGTGCCAGCAGTGAAAGAGTGGGACAACTTCTTGGAAACACCATATATTTT.